These 9 T cell receptor beta chains were sequenced from one sample in a study of shared clonotypes between healthy human individuals. The repertoire was sequenced with immunoSEQ multiplex PCR; TCRdb's copy has only in-frame clones and lacks some. The sample holds 300,000 to 350,000 clones, around 67% seen once. Sequenced sample: memory CD4+ T cells sorted from blood. The subset denotes: CD45RA-negative fraction. Receptors originate from a man aged 25 to 45 in good health.

The chain is built from TRBV2 and TRBJ2-3; D unclear. The germline V and J ends were trimmed by 2 bases and 0 bases, with 6 bases remaining between them. Germline loops: CDR1 SNHLY, CDR2 FYNNEI. The CDR3 is 14 residues long. CDR3 region: CASSETVSTDTQYF. Here the CDR3 DNA reads TGTGCCAGCAGTGAAACGGTGAGCACAGATACGCAGTATTTT.

This clone has just a few counts. The rearrangement uses TRBV5-4 and TRBJ2-5; D is perhaps TRBD1 (6 bases). Between the trimmed V and J ends, which lost 2 bases and 4 bases, there was a span of 15 bases. The germline gives CDR1 SGHNT, CDR2 YYREEE (reference sequence). This CDR3 spans 15 amino acids. This chain's CDR3 is CASSFGAGDRETQYF. CDR3 sequence (DNA): TGTGCCAGCAGCTTTGGGGCAGGGGATCGAGAGACCCAGTACTTC.

V usage is TRBV7-2 and J usage is TRBJ1-5; D call uncertain. The CDR3 runs to 14 residues. V gave up 3 bases and J gave up 6 bases, with 12 bases separating them. CDR1 is SGHTA and CDR2 is FQGNSA in the germline V gene. The DNA of the CDR3 is TGTGCCAGCAGCTTGGTCTGGGATCGTCAGCCCCAGCATTTT. Translation gives CASSLVWDRQPQHF.

The genes are TRBV20-1 and TRBJ1-3, with unresolved D. Per germline, CDR1 DFQATT and CDR2 SNEGSKA (reference sequence). This CDR3 is 11 amino acids long. Here the CDR3 DNA reads TGCAGGGTTTCAACTGGAAACACCATATATTTT. Translated: CRVSTGNTIYF.

The chain joins TRBV29-1 to TRBJ2-5; TRBD1 is a possible D gene (6 bases). Germline lookup yields CDR1 SQVTM and CDR2 ANQGSEA. V was trimmed by 7 bases and J by 4 bases, leaving 13 bases between them. The CDR3 covers 12 residues. The CDR3 loop reads CSAGQKTETQYF. Written as DNA, the CDR3 is TGCAGCGCCGGACAGAAGACAGAGACCCAGTACTTC.

The chain joins TRBV19 to TRBJ2-2; the match to TRBD1 covers 7 bases. The CDR3 has 15 amino acids. Germline V gene sequence: CDR1 LNHDA, CDR2 SQIVND (reference sequence). V gave up 6 bases and J gave up 8 bases; unmatched junction bases: 12. The CDR3 spells CASSWTGGAPGELFF. CDR3 nucleotide sequence: TGTGCCAGTAGCTGGACAGGAGGCGCACCGGGGGAGCTGTTTTTT.

The rearrangement uses TRBV21-1 and TRBJ2-5; no check of the table's D call, TRBD1, against the DNA was made. TRBV21-1 is shown as a pseudogene. The CDR3 loop spans 14 amino acids. The CDR3 bases are TGTGCCGGAAATCGGGGACACAAGCAAGAGACCCAGTACTTC. This translates into CAGNRGHKQETQYF.

The rearrangement links TRBV7-2 to TRBJ2-2; D not certain. CDR1 is SGHTA and CDR2 is FQGNSA in the germline V gene. CDR3 length: 13 residues. V gave up 0 bases and J gave up 5 bases, with 4 bases separating them. CDR3 in DNA: TGTGCCAGCAGCTTAGCCGCGACCGGGGAGCTGTTTTTT. Residues: CASSLAATGELFF.

This chain links TRBV11-2 with TRBJ1-1; D is ambiguous. The ends were cut back, 7 bases at V and 5 bases at J, with 20 bases in the middle. The germline V gene has CDR1 SGHAT and CDR2 FQNNGV. The CDR3 is 15 residues long. In DNA form, the CDR3 reads TGTGCCAGCACCGACCCCCTAAGGGTGAGGACTGAAGCTTTCTTT. This gives the protein CASTDPLRVRTEAFF.